A selection of T cell receptor beta chains follows, all from one sample in a study of beta chain features in type 1 diabetes. The data were produced by immunoSEQ multiplex PCR, yet TCRdb's version contains in-frame clones alone and is incomplete. The table lists about 470,000 clones, about 29% of them singletons. The sample was naive CD4+ T cells from blood. The receptors shown here come from a man aged 18 to 35 in good health. Both conserved end residues are part of each CDR3. The order of the fields is J gene, V gene, clone size, D gene, CDR3 DNA, CDR3 protein. D genes are given only for firm matches. Size tells how often a clone was seen (once, few, many) or the class of an expanded clone, and some rows leave it out.

TRBJ2-1 TRBV29-1 - TRBD2 TGCAGCGGGACTAGCGGTTCCTACAATGAGCAGTTCTTC CSGTSGSYNEQFF
TRBJ2-1 TRBV28 few - TGTGCCAGTCGACGGGGGCGGGACTCCTACAATGAGCAGTTCTTC CASRRGRDSYNEQFF
TRBJ2-3 TRBV25-1 - TRBD2 TGTGCCAGCACCCAAAGTGGGCGGCGGGGGAACACAGATACGCAGTATTTT CASTQSGRRGNTDTQYF
TRBJ2-7 TRBV30 - - TGTGCCAGATCACAGGGTGGCGAGCAGTACTTC CARSQGGEQYF
TRBJ1-1 TRBV9 - TRBD1 TGTGCCAGCAGGGTCCGGGACAGGGGATTGAACACTGAAGCTTTCTTT CASRVRDRGLNTEAFF
TRBJ2-1 TRBV15 - - TGTGCCACCAGCAGAGTCGGGAGTAAGGAGTTCTTC CATSRVGSKEFF
TRBJ1-5 TRBV6-5 - TRBD1 TGTGCCAGCAGGGATGGGACAGGGATAAATCAGCCCCAGCATTTT CASRDGTGINQPQHF
TRBJ2-6 TRBV5-6 - - TGTGCCAGCAGCTTGTTAGCAGGGGATCTCTCTGGGGCCAACGTCCTGACTTTC CASSLLAGDLSGANVLTF
TRBJ2-5 TRBV9 - - TGTGCCAGCAGCATCGACAGCACGACCCAGTACTTC CASSIDSTTQYF
TRBJ2-4 TRBV7-2 few - TGTGCCAGCAGCTTAGGGAGGGATCTATACATTCAGTACTTC CASSLGRDLYIQYF
TRBJ2-2 TRBV20-1 - - TGCAGTGCTGCCTCCACCGGGGAGCTGTTTTTT CSAASTGELFF
TRBJ2-2 TRBV4-2 few - TGTGCCAGCAGCCAAGATATGGCGGGTTCCGGGGAGCTGTTTTTT CASSQDMAGSGELFF
TRBJ2-3 TRBV28 - - TGTGCCAGCAGCTCTCTGGGGCTCCCGCCAGATACGCAGTATTTT CASSSLGLPPDTQYF
TRBJ2-7 TRBV12-2 - - TGTGCAAGTCGCTTAGAGGCTAGCGGGGCCTCCTACGAGCAGTACTTC CASRLEASGASYEQYF
TRBJ2-1 TRBV6-6 - - TGTGCCAGCAGTTCCATCGGGACTGGAGGAAGCAATGAGCAGTTCTTC CASSSIGTGGSNEQFF
TRBJ2-3 TRBV9 few - TGTGCCAGCAGCGTAGGATGGGGCACAGATACGCAGTATTTT CASSVGWGTDTQYF
TRBJ2-5 TRBV9 few TRBD2 TGTGCCAGCAGCGGGGATCGCGGGAGGGAGACCCAGTACTTC CASSGDRGRETQYF
TRBJ2-1 TRBV6-1 - - TGTGCCAGCAGTGAAGCTAACCGTCCTCGAGGGAATGAGCAGTTCTTC CASSEANRPRGNEQFF
TRBJ1-1 TRBV10-3 - - TGTGCCTCCCGGGGCAGGGAGGACACTGAAGCTTTCTTT CASRGREDTEAFF
TRBJ2-1 TRBV5-6 - - TGTGCCAGCAGCTTGGTGGAGATACCGAGTAGTGAGCAGTTCTTC CASSLVEIPSSEQFF
TRBJ1-5 TRBV30 few - TGTGCCTGGACCCCGAATAGCAATCAGCCCCAGCATTTT CAWTPNSNQPQHF
TRBJ1-5 TRBV30 few - TGTGCCTGGAGTACGGGACTGATTAGCAATCAGCCCCAGCATTTT CAWSTGLISNQPQHF
TRBJ2-7 TRBV7-9 - - TGTGCCAGCAGGGGCCATGGGGGCCACGAGCAGTACTTC CASRGHGGHEQYF
TRBJ1-3 TRBV30 - - TGTGCCTGGAGTTCTGGAAACACCATATATTTT CAWSSGNTIYF
TRBJ1-1 TRBV10-3 - - TGTGCCATCAGTGAGTCGCACACTGAAGCTTTCTTT CAISESHTEAFF
TRBJ1-3 TRBV4-3 - - TGCGCCAGCAGCCAAAGACAGACCTCTGGAAACACCATATATTTT CASSQRQTSGNTIYF
TRBJ2-1 TRBV9 few TRBD2 TGTGCCAGCAGCCTTGGCGGAGCGGGAGGTAATGAGCAGTTCTTC CASSLGGAGGNEQFF
TRBJ2-5 TRBV5-1 once TRBD2 TGCGCCAGCAGCTTGGTGGCGGGAGGGCCCCCGTCGGAAGAGACCCAGTACTTC CASSLVAGGPPSEETQYF
TRBJ2-2 TRBV29-1 - - TGCAGCGTTGAAGAGGGAGGAAGTCTCGGTGGGGAGCTGTTTTTT CSVEEGGSLGGELFF
TRBJ2-1 TRBV30 few - TGTGCCTGGAGTGTAGGTTCCTATGAGCAGTTCTTC CAWSVGSYEQFF
TRBJ2-3 TRBV25-1 - - TGTGCCAGCAGTGGATGGGGAGTAAGATATTTT CASSGWGVRYF
TRBJ2-7 TRBV29-1 - TRBD2 TGCAGCGTCGCGACTAGCTCCGAGCAGTACTTC CSVATSSEQYF
TRBJ2-3 TRBV7-2 - - TGTGCCAGCGGAGGCCAAGTGACAGATACGCAGTATTTT CASGGQVTDTQYF
TRBJ2-2 TRBV25-1 - - TGTGCCAGCAGTGAATATTTGGGGCTAACCGGGGAGCTGTTTTTT CASSEYLGLTGELFF
TRBJ2-7 TRBV7-2 few - TGTGCCAGCAGCTTAGCAATCCAGGGGGAGCAGTACTTC CASSLAIQGEQYF
TRBJ2-7 TRBV7-9 few - TGTGCCAGCAGCTTAGGTAGCGGCTCCTACGAGCAGTACTTC CASSLGSGSYEQYF